The clone carrying this T cell receptor beta chain has at least ten counts. Its target is not known. V was trimmed by 0 bases and J by 5 bases, leaving 16 bases between them. Germline V gives CDR1 DFQATT, CDR2 SNEGSKA (reference sequence). The CDR3 has 15 residues. These data are taken from a study of identical twins. Whole-study findings and limits: Within cord blood, abundant beta clonotypes carried fewer insertions, but memory repertoires showed no such trend. Zero-insertion findings could be partly confounded by invariant cells (MAIT and iNKT cells). The conclusions drew on cross-sectional statistical analysis instead of tracking the same donors.

TCRdb re-called the 5' RACE reads through MiXCR, storing one row per CDR3 protein. The sample shows roughly 690,000 distinct CDR3 sequences, less than 7% of them seen only once. The sequencing input was naive T cells sorted from blood. This sequence was found in a man younger than 30 in good health. The chain carries TRBV20-1 and TRBJ2-5, with a possible D match to TRBD2 (6 bases). CDR3 protein: CSARDLRVGGETQYF. The CDR3 DNA sequence: TGCAGTGCTAGAGATCTCAGGGTCGGAGGGGAGACCCAGTACTTC.